These 12 T cell receptor beta chains share one sample of origin, sequenced in a study of prognosis after radiotherapy for stage I lung cancer. The genomic DNA TCR beta CDR3 region underwent two rounds of multiplex PCR. First-round PCR amplification was performed with primers specific to each TRBV and TRBJ gene. TCRdb fed the multiplex PCR reads into MiXCR, producing one record per CDR3 protein. The profile shows over 20,000 distinct CDR3 sequences, roughly 37% of them singletons. This specimen was PBMCs, taken before or after stereotactic body radiation therapy (not recorded which). All receptors come from a donor aged 50 or older with non-small cell lung cancer.

This clonotype was picked up many times. The genes are TRBV4-2 and TRBJ1-2; no reliable D call. In germline, CDR1 is LGHNA, CDR2 YNFKEQ. This CDR3 region has 14 residues. Trimming removed 0 bases at V and 2 bases at J, with 7 bases between. CDR3 bases: TGTGCCAGCAGCCAAGACAGGTTAAACTATGGCTACACCTTC. This codes for CASSQDRLNYGYTF.

In the case of this clonotype: A junction end diverges from the germline sequence, so it may reflect a read error. The chain is built from TRBV28 and TRBJ1-2, with unresolved D. There are 14 residues in the CDR3. CDR1 is MDHEN and CDR2 is SYDVKM in the germline V gene. The CDR3 nucleotides read TGTGCCAGCAGCTCTGGTCTTGAGTTCTATGTCTACACCTTC. Amino acid sequence: CASSSGLEFYVYTF.

The gene calls are TRBV6-1 and TRBJ1-3; D gene uncertain. The CDR3 has 13 amino acids. V shed 4 bases and J shed 0 bases, with 4 bases lying between them. Germline CDR1 and CDR2: MNHNS and SASEGT. The CDR3 sequence: CASSVSSGNTIYF. Here the CDR3 DNA reads TGTGCCAGCAGTGTTTCCTCTGGAAACACCATATATTTT.

Turning to this clonotype: A much larger clone is a single base away; this may be a read error. CDR3 residues: CAISEYGGGTQADTQYF. Written as DNA, the CDR3 is TGTGCCATCAGTGAGTACGGGGGAGGAACCCAAGCGGATACGCAGTATTTT. This sequence joins TRBV10-3 and TRBJ2-3; possibly TRBD2 for D (6 bases). V lost 1 base, J lost 6 bases, and 20 bases lay in between. The V gene's germline CDR1 is ENHRY and CDR2 SYGVKD. The length of the CDR3 is 17 residues.

This clonotype was found many times. This chain links TRBV11-2 with TRBJ2-7; tentatively, D is TRBD1 (5 bases). The CDR3 consists of 13 residues. Germline-derived CDR1 and CDR2 are SGHAT and FQNNGV. V lost 5 bases and J lost 2, with 10 bases in between. DNA of the CDR3: TGTGCCAGCAGCCCTGGACACCCCTACGAGCAGTACTTC. It yields the protein CASSPGHPYEQYF.

As concerns this clonotype: A far larger clone differs by one base, so this is likely a read error. This chain connects TRBV12-3 or TRBV12-4 to TRBJ1-2, with D unclear. V shed 6 bases and J shed 6 bases, with 14 bases lying between them. The CDR3 sequence is 13 residues long. The CDR3 region is CASSQHGLDGYTF. The CDR3 coding sequence is TGTGCCAGCAGCCAGCATGGGCTGGATGGCTACACCTTC.

This clonotype occurred many times. The V call is TRBV3-1, the J call TRBJ1-1; 9 bases match TRBD1. V dropped 6 bases and J dropped 4; count of bases not matched to a gene: 3. Germline lookup yields CDR1 LGHDT and CDR2 YNNKEL (reference sequence). The CDR3 spans 13 residues. The CDR3 sequence: CASSDRGGTEAFF. CDR3 bases: TGTGCCAGCAGTGACAGGGGGGGCACTGAAGCTTTCTTT.

This clonotype was detected only once. A single base separates this from a much larger clone, so it may be a read error. This chain links TRBV5-6 with TRBJ2-3, with 7 bases that match TRBD2. J was trimmed by 5 bases and V by 9 bases; bases with no gene match: 15. Germline CDR1 and CDR2: SGHDT and YYEEEE. This CDR3 has 15 residues. The CDR3 nucleotides are TGTGCCATCTATTTCCTCGGCGGGGGAGGAGATACGCAGTATTTT. It yields the protein CAIYFLGGGGDTQYF.

Comments on this clonotype: One base away lies a much larger clone, so this may be a sequencing read error. Since no conserved phenylalanine or tryptophan closes the CDR3, a read error is the likely cause. CDR3 region: CASSSRQDNTEAFL. The CDR3 coding sequence is TGTGCCAGCAGCTCCAGACAGGATAACACTGAAGCTTTCCTT. The V and J genes are TRBV11-3 and TRBJ1-1, with D perhaps TRBD1 (6 bases). Trimming removed 4 bases from V and 2 bases from J, with 11 bases in between. CDR3 size: 14 residues. In germline, CDR1 is SGHNT, CDR2 YENEEA.

The rearrangement joins TRBV4-1 to TRBJ1-2; D uncertain. The CDR3 loop spans 16 amino acids. The germline CDR1 and CDR2 sequences are MGHRA and YSYEKL. Trimming stripped 0 bases from V and 2 bases from J, with 13 bases between. The CDR3 region has the DNA TGCGCCAGCAGCCAAGATATTTACAGAGGCAACTATGGCTACACCTTC. It yields the protein CASSQDIYRGNYGYTF.

This clonotype has at least ten counts. This sequence joins TRBV5-5 and TRBJ1-1, with TRBD1 as a possible D gene (6 bases). Trimming stripped 1 base from V and 1 base from J, with 8 bases between. The CDR3 runs 14 residues. Germline V gene data show CDR1 as SGHKS and CDR2 as YYEKEE (reference sequence). The CDR3 spells CASSLQGRNTEAFF. The CDR3 DNA reads TGTGCCAGCAGCTTGCAGGGGCGGAACACTGAAGCTTTCTTT.

The rearrangement uses TRBV5-1 and TRBJ2-2, with D perhaps TRBD1 (6 bases). CDR3 size: 14 residues. CDR1 and CDR2 from the germline V gene are SGHRS and YFSETQ. V lost 4 bases to trimming and J lost 5 bases, with 12 bases between them. CDR3 sequence reads: CASSRDTKTGELFF. CDR3 DNA: TGCGCCAGCAGCCGGGACACCAAGACCGGGGAGCTGTTTTTT.